The 19 T cell receptor beta chains below were found in one sample sequenced in a study of blood T cell repertoires in COVID-19. Repertoires were generated with immunoSEQ multiplex PCR, while TCRdb's copy carries only in-frame clones and drops some. The table includes 200,000 to 300,000 clones, 86% detected once. Sample: peripheral blood. Receptor source: a man under 40 with active or convalescent COVID-19.

This chain uses TRBV19 with TRBJ2-7; D is possibly TRBD2 (5 bases). V was cut by 3 bases and J by 0 bases, with 9 bases left in between. The CDR3 contains 14 residues. Germline V gene sequence: CDR1 LNHDA, CDR2 SQIVND (reference sequence). The CDR3 nucleotides are TGTGCCAGTAGTATGTGGAGCGGCTCCTACGAGCAGTACTTC. It is translated as CASSMWSGSYEQYF. Combining the CDR3 with reference TRBV19 and TRBJ2-7 gives the whole variable domain DGGITQSPKYLFRKEGQNVTLSCEQNLNHDAMYWYRQDPGQGLRLIYYSQIVNDFQKGDIAEGYSVSREKKESFPLTVTSAQKNPTAFYLCASSMWSGSYEQYFGPGTRLTVT.

The chain recombines TRBV4-3 with TRBJ2-2, with 7 bases aligning to TRBD1. Germline-derived CDR1 and CDR2 are LGHNA and YSLEER. With 0 bases clipped from V and 3 bases from J, the junction kept 4 bases outside the gene matches. CDR3 length equals 16 residues. DNA for the CDR3: TGCGCCAGCAGCCAAGATAGGGGGACAGACACCGGGGAGCTGTTTTTT. Translating it yields CASSQDRGTDTGELFF.

The chain has TRBV20-1 and TRBJ1-1; no firm D call. CDR1 is DFQATT, CDR2 SNEGSKA, per germline (reference sequence). The V end was cut by 3 bases, the J end by 0 bases, with 8 bases between. There are 13 residues in the CDR3. For the CDR3, the DNA is TGCAGTGCTAGTGGGGAGATGAACACTGAAGCTTTCTTT. Protein product: CSASGEMNTEAFF.

V and J are TRBV4-1 and TRBJ2-3, with TRBD2 identical over 11 bases. The CDR3 runs 16 residues. Germline V CDR1 and CDR2: MGHRA, YSYEKL. After removal of 6 bases from V and 4 bases from J, the junction contained 9 bases not matched to a gene. The CDR3 spells CASSGIAGGRADTQYF. CDR3 coding DNA: TGCGCCAGCAGTGGAATAGCGGGGGGGCGGGCAGATACGCAGTATTTT.

This sequence joins TRBV3-1 (or the pseudogene TRBV3-2) and TRBJ2-1, with 8 bases identical to TRBD2. Looked up from germline, CDR1 is LGHDT and CDR2 is YNNKEL (reference sequence). Germline trimming cut 4 bases from V and 7 bases from J; bases unmatched to any gene: 15. There are 17 residues in the CDR3. The CDR3 coding sequence is TGTGCCAGCAGCCCGACCGTTGGTAGCGGGGTGCGAAATGAGCAGTTCTTC. It yields the protein CASSPTVGSGVRNEQFF.

The chain joins TRBV12-3 or TRBV12-4 to TRBJ1-6; tentatively, D is TRBD1 (6 bases). The length of the CDR3 is 12 residues. Trimming pared 3 bases from V and 13 bases from J, leaving 10 bases between. This CDR3 is CASSLGAGPLHF. The DNA of the CDR3 is TGTGCCAGCAGTTTGGGGGCCGGTCCCCTCCACTTT.

This clone was counted a few times. This chain connects TRBV5-1 to TRBJ1-6, with D possibly TRBD1 on 6 matching bases. V gave up 7 bases and J gave up 4 bases, with 9 bases separating them. The CDR3 is 13 residues long. Germline CDR1 is SGHRS and CDR2 is YFSETQ. CDR3 sequence reads: CASGTTYNSPLHF. In DNA form, the CDR3 reads TGCGCCAGCGGGACAACTTATAATTCACCCCTCCACTTT. Using reference TRBV5-1 and TRBJ1-6 for the parts outside the CDR3, the full variable domain is KAGVTQTPRYLIKTRGQQVTLSCSPISGHRSVSWYQQTPGQGLQFLFEYFSETQRNKGNFPGRFSGRQFSNSRSEMNVSTLELGDSALYLCASGTTYNSPLHFGNGTRLTVT.

The genes are TRBV4-2 and TRBJ2-3, with D possibly being TRBD2 (5 bases). Germline V gene data show CDR1 as LGHNA and CDR2 as YNFKEQ. The CDR3 has 16 residues. Deletions cut 5 bases from V and 6 bases from J, with 21 bases between. CDR3 amino acids: CASSYQASGARDTQYF. CDR3 nucleotides: TGTGCCAGCAGCTACCAAGCAAGCGGTGCCCGGGATACGCAGTATTTT.

J is TRBJ1-4 and V is TRBV5-1, with D possibly matching TRBD1 (6 bases). V lost 0 bases, J lost 3 bases, and 12 bases lay in between. Germline CDR1 reads SGHRS; CDR2 reads YFSETQ. This CDR3 has 16 residues. The CDR3 sequence is CASSLAGGGPNEKLFF. DNA for the CDR3: TGCGCCAGCAGCTTGGCCGGGGGGGGCCCTAATGAAAAACTGTTTTTT.

The chain joins TRBV29-1 to TRBJ2-7, with 7 bases matching TRBD1. From germline, CDR1 is SQVTM and CDR2 ANQGSEA. This CDR3 comprises 13 residues. V lost 3 bases and J lost 6; bases outside the gene matches: 8. The CDR3 protein is CSVESGTGAEQYF. The CDR3 DNA reads as TGCAGCGTTGAGTCCGGCACAGGGGCCGAGCAGTACTTC.

This chain links TRBV30 with TRBJ2-5; 10 nucleotides match TRBD1. The CDR3 is 12 residues long. Germline V lookup: CDR1 GTSNPN, CDR2 SVGIG (reference sequence). Germline trimming cut 5 bases from V and 6 bases from J; bases unmatched to any gene: 3. In DNA form, the CDR3 reads TGTGCCTGGGACAGGGGGCCTAAGACCCAGTACTTC. Translating gives CAWDRGPKTQYF.

The chain is built from TRBV2 and TRBJ1-5, with 7 positions matching TRBD1. This CDR3 has 15 residues. V shed 7 bases and J 5 bases; nucleotides not matched to a gene: 11. CDR1 is SNHLY, CDR2 FYNNEI, per germline. CDR3 nucleotide sequence: TGTGCCAGCAAACACCGGGACAGTTATGATCAGCCCCAGCATTTT. Amino acids: CASKHRDSYDQPQHF. Full variable domain (rest looked up from reference TRBV2 and TRBJ1-5): EPEVTQTPSHQVTQMGQEVILRCVPISNHLYFYWYRQILGQKVEFLVSFYNNEISEKSEIFDDQFSVERPDGSNFTLKIRSTKLEDSAMYFCASKHRDSYDQPQHFGDGTRLSIL.

The rearrangement links TRBV14 to TRBJ1-6; 9 positions match TRBD1. Germline loops: CDR1 SGHDN, CDR2 FVKESK. V trimming: 3 bases; J trimming: 1 base; junction bases outside the gene matches: 13. The CDR3 runs to 20 residues. The CDR3 protein is CASSQDTGTGSLSYNSPLHF. The CDR3 DNA follows: TGTGCCAGCAGCCAGGATACCGGGACAGGGTCTCTTTCCTATAATTCACCCCTCCACTTT.

The chain links TRBV15 to TRBJ2-7, with 9 bases aligning to TRBD2. V trimming: 1 base; J trimming: 1 base; junction bases outside the gene matches: 2. This CDR3 spans 15 amino acids. Germline V gene data show CDR1 as LNHNV and CDR2 as YYDKDF (reference sequence). In nucleotides, the CDR3 is TGTGCCACCAGCAGAGGAGCGGGGGGATCCTACGAGCAGTACTTC. Translation: CATSRGAGGSYEQYF.

The rearrangement joins TRBV2 to TRBJ2-7; D is undetermined. Germline V CDR1 and CDR2: SNHLY, FYNNEI. CDR3 size: 12 residues. Deletions cut 5 bases from V and 6 bases from J, with 11 bases between. CDR3 in DNA: TGTGCCAGCAGTTACGGAGTCATCGAGCAGTACTTC. Translating gives CASSYGVIEQYF.

This chain joins TRBV19 and TRBJ2-7; 7 positions agree with TRBD1. The V gene's germline CDR1 is LNHDA and CDR2 SQIVND (reference sequence). The CDR3 covers 15 residues. The V gene end was trimmed by 3 bases and the J gene end by 2 bases; junction bases not matched to a gene: 7. CDR3 nucleotides: TGTGCCAGTAGTATGGGGCAGGGGGTAGCCTACGAGCAGTACTTC. This sequence encodes CASSMGQGVAYEQYF.

The chain carries TRBV2 and TRBJ1-4, with 10 positions matching TRBD1. In germline, CDR1 is SNHLY, CDR2 FYNNEI. With V trimmed by 11 bases and J by 3 bases, 12 bases remained unmatched. The CDR3 is made up of 16 amino acids. In DNA form, the CDR3 reads TGTGCCGGCCGAAGACAGGGGGCTCTGGCTAATGAAAAACTGTTTTTT. It encodes CAGRRQGALANEKLFF.

J is TRBJ2-5 and V is TRBV9, with 9 bases identical to TRBD2. The CDR3 is made up of 16 amino acids. The J segment lost 5 bases and the V segment lost 0 bases, leaving 8 bases of the junction unmatched. Germline V lookup: CDR1 SGDLS, CDR2 YYNGEE. CDR3 in amino acids: CASSVDWAGGLETQYF. Here the CDR3 DNA reads TGTGCCAGCAGCGTAGATTGGGCGGGGGGGCTCGAGACCCAGTACTTC.

The genes are TRBV5-1 and TRBJ1-3, with D uncertain. CDR1 is SGHRS and CDR2 is YFSETQ in the germline V gene. The CDR3 covers 13 residues. Trimming shortened V by 0 bases and J by 5 bases, and 6 bases separated the two germline ends. The CDR3 DNA is TGCGCCAGCAGCTTGGACAACCGAAACACCATATATTTT. Translating it yields CASSLDNRNTIYF.